Presented here are 30 T cell receptor beta chains from one specimen sequenced in a study of T cells in Graves' hyperthyroidism and ophthalmopathy. Authors of the study amplified TCR beta CDR3 regions from RNA transcripts. Initially, a first-round RT-PCR of the TCR CDR3 employed the HTBI primer set. TCRdb itself ran the multiplex PCR reads through MiXCR, one entry per CDR3 protein. The table records approximately 400,000 distinct CDR3 sequences, more than 15% of them present only once. Sequenced: blood. Receptors were obtained from a woman aged 18 to 35 with Graves' hyperthyroidism that later progressed to Graves' ophthalmopathy.

This clonotype turned up a few times. This chain connects TRBV7-9 to TRBJ2-1; tentative D call: TRBD2 (6 bases). CDR1 is SEHNR and CDR2 is FQNEAQ in the germline V gene (reference sequence). Deletions cut 5 bases from V and 4 bases from J, with 15 bases between. This CDR3 comprises 15 residues. The CDR3 reads CASSLRPGTYNEQFF. CDR3 bases: TGTGCCAGCAGCCTCAGACCCGGGACTTACAATGAGCAGTTCTTC. Complete variable domain (other parts from reference TRBV7-9 and TRBJ2-1): DTGVSQNPRHKITKRGQNVTFRCDPISEHNRLYWYRQTLGQGPEFLTYFQNEAQLEKSRLLSDRFSAERPKGSFSTLEIQRTEQGDSAMYLCASSLRPGTYNEQFFGPGTRLTVL.

In this sample, this clonotype turned up a few times. CDR3 in amino acids: CASSAEGPTTQYF. CDR3 bases: TGTGCCAGCAGCGCCGAGGGACCCACTACCCAGTACTTC. The chain links TRBV9 to TRBJ2-5; D is possibly TRBD1 or TRBD2 (5 bases each). The CDR3 has 13 residues. CDR1 and CDR2 (germline): SGDLS, YYNGEE. V was trimmed by 3 bases and J by 8 bases, leaving 14 bases between them.

This clonotype was picked up many times. The chain joins TRBV28 to TRBJ2-1; 12 positions agree with TRBD2. Germline CDR1 is MDHEN and CDR2 is SYDVKM. V lost 7 bases, J lost 4 bases, and 5 bases stayed unmatched. This CDR3 contains 15 residues. In DNA, the CDR3 is TGTGCCAGCACCACCGGGACTAGCGGGTACAATGAGCAGTTCTTC. Its protein product is CASTTGTSGYNEQFF.

There are many counts of this clonotype. The chain has TRBV14 and TRBJ2-1; weak D call: TRBD2 (6 bases). CDR1 is SGHDN, CDR2 FVKESK, per germline. The CDR3 consists of 16 residues. Trimming removed 4 bases from V and 2 bases from J, with 15 bases in between. The CDR3 DNA reads as TGTGCCAGCAGCCCTACTATGGGAGGCGCCTACAATGAGCAGTTCTTC. It encodes CASSPTMGGAYNEQFF. Full variable domain (rest looked up from reference TRBV14 and TRBJ2-1): EAGVTQFPSHSVIEKGQTVTLRCDPISGHDNLYWYRRVMGKEIKFLLHFVKESKQDESGMPNNRFLAERTGGTYSTLKVQPAELEDSGVYFCASSPTMGGAYNEQFFGPGTRLTVL.

This clonotype has at least ten counts. One end of the junction does not line up with germline, which may come from a read error. V gene TRBV3-1 combines with J gene TRBJ2-1; 10 bases match TRBD2. From germline, CDR1 is LGHDT and CDR2 YNNKEL (reference sequence). CDR3 size: 16 residues. CDR3: CASSQLAGGSYNEQFF. As DNA, the CDR3 is TGCGCCAGCAGCCAATTAGCGGGAGGTTCCTACAATGAGCAGTTCTTC.

V gene TRBV9 combines with J gene TRBJ2-2; 10 nucleotides align to TRBD1. The V and J ends lost 2 bases and 6 bases, in that order; junction bases with no gene match: 4. Germline values: CDR1 SGDLS, CDR2 YYNGEE. The CDR3 totals 15 residues. The CDR3 sequence: CASSVGQGMSGELFF. Here the CDR3 DNA reads TGTGCCAGCAGCGTGGGACAGGGGATGTCCGGGGAGCTGTTTTTT.

This chain links TRBV20-1 with TRBJ2-4, with a tentative D call TRBD1 (6 bases). The CDR3 has 17 residues. Deletions cut 1 base from V and 0 bases from J, with 16 bases between. The V gene's germline CDR1 is DFQATT and CDR2 SNEGSKA (reference sequence). CDR3 bases: TGCAGTGCTAGAGTGAGCTGGGGGCCGTTAGCCAAAAACATTCAGTACTTC. It codes for CSARVSWGPLAKNIQYF.

This clonotype was seen many times. V and J are TRBV10-3 and TRBJ2-3; D is undetermined. CDR3 length: 13 residues. Per germline, CDR1 ENHRY and CDR2 SYGVKD. Trimming stripped 0 bases from V and 5 bases from J, with 6 bases between. The CDR3 is CAISESQQDTQYF. For the CDR3, the DNA is TGTGCCATCAGTGAGTCCCAGCAAGATACGCAGTATTTT.

This clonotype was found a few times. The chain recombines TRBV20-1 with TRBJ2-2, with 7 bases lining up with TRBD1. Germline V CDR1 and CDR2: DFQATT, SNEGSKA (reference sequence). There are 16 residues in the CDR3. Trimming at V came to 2 bases and at J to 3 bases, leaving 9 bases not matched to a gene. CDR3 bases: TGCAGTGCTAGACTTACGACAGGGATCGACACCGGGGAGCTGTTTTTT. Translating gives CSARLTTGIDTGELFF.

CDR3 nucleotides: TGTGCCATCAGTCCAGGACAGGTTTACGAGCAGTACTTC. Its translation is CAISPGQVYEQYF. The V and J genes are TRBV10-3 and TRBJ2-7; 7 positions match TRBD1. CDR3 length: 13 residues. Unmatched junction bases numbered 5, after V lost 5 bases and J lost 4 bases. Germline V gene data show CDR1 as ENHRY and CDR2 as SYGVKD.

This clonotype was seen more than once but under ten times. The CDR3 protein is CASSSGQGARGGELFF. In nucleotides, the CDR3 is TGTGCCAGCAGTTCTGGACAGGGGGCGAGGGGCGGGGAGCTGTTTTTT. The gene calls are TRBV28 and TRBJ2-2, with 11 bases that match TRBD1. Per germline, CDR1 MDHEN and CDR2 SYDVKM. Trimming cost V 4 bases and J 7 bases; bases outside gene matches: 8. The CDR3 has 16 amino acids.

Only a few counts were recorded for this clonotype. The chain has TRBV11-3 and TRBJ2-1, with a tentative D call TRBD2 (6 bases). The V and J ends lost 5 bases and 4 bases respectively, with 18 bases between them. Germline CDR1 reads SGHNT; CDR2 reads YENEEA. This CDR3 has 16 amino acids. For the CDR3, the DNA is TGTGCCAGCAGCCTCCGGGGTGCTCGGGGGTACAATGAGCAGTTCTTC. Translated, it gives CASSLRGARGYNEQFF.

This clonotype was counted a few times. The rearrangement joins TRBV30 to TRBJ2-3, with TRBD1 matching over 9 bases. The CDR3 loop spans 11 amino acids. After removal of 7 bases from V and 8 bases from J, the junction contained 4 bases not matched to a gene. Looked up from germline, CDR1 is GTSNPN and CDR2 is SVGIG (reference sequence). The chain's CDR3 is CASRTGATQYF. The CDR3 DNA reads as TGTGCCTCCCGGACAGGGGCTACGCAGTATTTT.

The chain has TRBV28 and TRBJ1-3, with D hard to call. The CDR3 totals 15 residues. The V gene lost 1 base and the J gene lost 0 bases, with 7 bases spanning the gap. In germline, CDR1 is MDHEN, CDR2 SYDVKM. As DNA, the CDR3 is TGTGCCAGCAGTTTATTGTCATCCTCTGGAAACACCATATATTTT. Its protein is CASSLLSSSGNTIYF.

This chain links TRBV11-2 with TRBJ1-3; the D gene is possibly TRBD1 (6 bases). This CDR3 comprises 17 residues. Germline assignment: CDR1 SGHAT and CDR2 FQNNGV. V was cut by 5 bases and J by 0 bases, with 17 bases left in between. CDR3 bases: TGTGCCAGCAGCAGCTGGTTGGACAGCCACTCTGGAAACACCATATATTTT. Amino acids: CASSSWLDSHSGNTIYF.

V gene TRBV28 combines with J gene TRBJ2-3; D unresolved. CDR1 and CDR2 (germline): MDHEN, SYDVKM. Trimming stripped 10 bases from V and 0 bases from J, with 8 bases between. The CDR3 spans 12 residues. The DNA of the CDR3 is TGTGCCAACCAAGCTAGCACAGATACGCAGTATTTT. This gives the protein CANQASTDTQYF.

V gene TRBV5-5 combines with J gene TRBJ1-5, with D hard to call. V shed 0 bases and J shed 3 bases, with 7 bases lying between them. This CDR3 is 14 amino acids long. The germline V gene encodes CDR1 SGHKS and CDR2 YYEKEE (reference sequence). The CDR3 reads CASSLDRVNQPQHF. For the CDR3, the DNA is TGTGCCAGCAGCTTGGACAGAGTCAATCAGCCCCAGCATTTT.

This clonotype occurred a few times. This may be a read error: a much more frequent sequence differs by one nucleotide. The chain carries TRBV30 and TRBJ2-1, with 10 nucleotides matching TRBD2. This CDR3 spans 12 amino acids. V lost 8 bases to trimming and J lost 10 bases; unmatched junction nucleotides: 8. Germline CDR1 and CDR2: GTSNPN and SVGIG (reference sequence). CDR3 in DNA: TGTGCCCATACACTAGCGGGAAACGAGCAGTTCTTC. Translating gives CAHTLAGNEQFF. Combining the CDR3 with reference TRBV30 and TRBJ2-1 gives the whole variable domain SQTIHQWPATLVQPVGSPLSLECTVEGTSNPNLYWYRQAAGRGLQLLFYSVGIGQISSEVPQNLSASRPQDRQFILSSKKLLLSDSGFYLCAHTLAGNEQFFGPGTRLTVL.

This clonotype was picked up a small number of times. The V call is TRBV6-1, the J call TRBJ2-5; D perhaps matches TRBD1 (6 bases). The germline CDR1 and CDR2 sequences are MNHNS and SASEGT. The V end lost 3 bases, the J end lost 2 bases, and 10 bases lay between the germline ends. CDR3 length: 14 amino acids. CDR3 coding DNA: TGTGCCAGCAGTGACAGGGGCCAGCAAGAGACCCAGTACTTC. This translates into CASSDRGQQETQYF.

This clonotype was observed at least ten times. V gene TRBV12-3 or TRBV12-4 combines with J gene TRBJ1-1; D perhaps matches TRBD1 (5 bases). The CDR3 sequence is 12 residues long. V was clipped by 3 bases and J by 9 bases, with 11 bases between them. The CDR3 DNA is TGTGCCAGCAGTTTGACCAGGGCCCAAGCTTTCTTT. It codes for CASSLTRAQAFF.

This chain uses TRBV11-2 with TRBJ2-7, with a possible D match to TRBD2 (5 bases). Between the trimmed V and J ends, which lost 0 bases and 3 bases, there was a span of 6 bases. Germline CDR1 reads SGHAT; CDR2 reads FQNNGV. CDR3 size: 13 residues. The CDR3 nucleotides are TGTGCCAGCAGCTTAGAAGACTACTACGAGCAGTACTTC. As protein: CASSLEDYYEQYF.

This clonotype was detected a few times. V usage is TRBV5-4 and J usage is TRBJ2-3; 9 nucleotides line up with TRBD1. With 4 bases clipped from V and 3 bases from J, the junction kept 9 bases outside the gene matches. Germline V lookup: CDR1 SGHNT, CDR2 YYREEE (reference sequence). This CDR3 region has 16 residues. CDR3 DNA: TGTGCCAGCAGCCTAAGCCCCGGGACAGGGACAGATACGCAGTATTTT. Translation: CASSLSPGTGTDTQYF.

This clonotype was seen a few times. The V call is TRBV6-6, the J call TRBJ2-4; D is unresolved. The length of the CDR3 is 12 residues. Per the germline V gene, CDR1 is MNHNY and CDR2 is SVGAGI (reference sequence). The V gene lost 2 bases and the J gene lost 8 bases, with 7 bases spanning the gap. Here the CDR3 DNA reads TGTGCCAGCAGTTACGGTGTCTACATTCAGTACTTC. The encoded protein is CASSYGVYIQYF.

This clonotype came up many times. V usage is TRBV28 and J usage is TRBJ1-1; 8 positions agree with TRBD1. Trimming at V came to 3 bases and at J to 4 bases, leaving 10 bases not matched to a gene. This CDR3 contains 16 residues. CDR1 is MDHEN and CDR2 is SYDVKM in the germline V gene. The CDR3 sequence: CASSLHQGAPGTEAFF. CDR3 sequence (DNA): TGTGCCAGCAGTTTGCACCAGGGGGCTCCAGGCACTGAAGCTTTCTTT.

This clonotype has a count of ten or more. This chain connects TRBV28 to TRBJ2-7; 7 bases map to TRBD2. This CDR3 has 16 amino acids. J was trimmed by 0 bases and V by 6 bases; bases with no gene match: 11. The V gene's germline CDR1 is MDHEN and CDR2 SYDVKM. The CDR3 sequence is CASSPLLAESSYEQYF. The DNA for the CDR3 is TGTGCCAGCAGCCCCCTTCTAGCGGAGAGCTCCTACGAGCAGTACTTC.

This clonotype was recorded at least ten times. The chain has TRBV9 and TRBJ2-7; TRBD2 might be the D (6 bases). This CDR3 has 15 residues. The germline gives CDR1 SGDLS, CDR2 YYNGEE. With 0 bases removed from V and 0 bases from J, the gap between germline ends came to 10 bases. CDR3 amino acids: CASSVGDGSSYEQYF. In DNA form, the CDR3 reads TGTGCCAGCAGCGTAGGAGACGGGAGCTCCTACGAGCAGTACTTC.

The table lists this clonotype with many counts. This sequence joins TRBV20-1 and TRBJ2-3; D is possibly TRBD2 (5 bases). Trimming took 5 bases from V and 3 from J, leaving 24 bases between them. Germline CDR1 is DFQATT and CDR2 is SNEGSKA (reference sequence). The CDR3 runs 17 residues. The CDR3 spells CSAPPSPAAEGTDTQYF. CDR3 DNA sequence: TGCAGTGCTCCCCCTTCGCCGGCGGCTGAGGGAACAGATACGCAGTATTTT.

This clonotype occurred a few times. This rearrangement joins TRBV24-1 to TRBJ2-7; TRBD1 might be the D (6 bases). The CDR3 is 16 residues long. Trimming removed 4 bases at V and 2 bases at J, with 17 bases between. The germline V gene has CDR1 KGHDR and CDR2 SFDVKD. The CDR3, as DNA: TGTGCCACCAGTGAAATCAGGGGCTTGGGGACCTACGAGCAGTACTTC. Its translation: CATSEIRGLGTYEQYF.

The V and J genes are TRBV28 and TRBJ2-5; no firm D call. CDR1 is MDHEN, CDR2 SYDVKM, per germline. Trimming stripped 4 bases from V and 1 base from J, with 19 bases between. The CDR3 length is 17 residues. The CDR3: CASSSPAPTRLQETQYF. CDR3 DNA sequence: TGTGCCAGCAGTTCCCCCGCTCCGACAAGACTCCAAGAGACCCAGTACTTC.

The chain carries TRBV15 and TRBJ1-5; D is uncertain. This CDR3 contains 16 residues. V gave up 4 bases and J gave up 0 bases, with 13 bases separating them. CDR1 is LNHNV, CDR2 YYDKDF, per germline (reference sequence). The CDR3 sequence: CATSTSSGGSNQPQHF. The CDR3 bases are TGTGCCACCAGCACCTCGTCCGGCGGTAGCAATCAGCCCCAGCATTTT.